Following are 10 T cell receptor beta chains from one sample sequenced in a study of blood T cell repertoires in COVID-19. Libraries were prepared by immunoSEQ multiplex PCR; TCRdb keeps only in-frame clonotypes and omits some of them. The profile shows 250,000 to 300,000 clones, about nine tenths of them singletons. Sequenced material: peripheral blood. All receptors come from a woman under 40 with COVID-19, enrolled during active disease.

The rearrangement joins TRBV19 to TRBJ2-2, with 9 bases aligning to TRBD1. V shed 3 bases, J shed 3 bases, and the junction held 2 bases outside the gene matches. Germline CDR1 is LNHDA and CDR2 is SQIVND (reference sequence). This CDR3 has 15 amino acids. The CDR3 protein is CASSMWTGDTGELFF. DNA of the CDR3: TGTGCCAGTAGTATGTGGACAGGGGACACCGGGGAGCTGTTTTTT.

This clone was detected only once. This rearrangement joins TRBV27 to TRBJ2-7; perhaps TRBD2 as D (6 bases). Deletions cut 6 bases from V and 0 bases from J, with 12 bases between. The CDR3 has 14 amino acids. Germline loops: CDR1 MNHEY, CDR2 SMNVEV (reference sequence). The CDR3 sequence is CASSGTFNSYEQYF. In DNA, the CDR3 is TGTGCCAGCAGCGGGACTTTCAACTCCTACGAGCAGTACTTC.

This clone has a single count. The chain links TRBV6-5 to TRBJ1-1; 9 nucleotides agree with TRBD1. The V gene end was trimmed by 2 bases and the J gene end by 7 bases; junction bases not matched to a gene: 2. CDR1 and CDR2 (germline): MNHEY, SVGAGI. This CDR3 comprises 13 residues. The CDR3: CASSYGTGIEAFF. The CDR3 region has the DNA TGTGCCAGCAGTTACGGGACAGGGATTGAAGCTTTCTTT.

The table lists this clone with a count of one. V is TRBV29-1 and J is TRBJ1-1; possible D gene TRBD1, 5 bases. Germline CDR1 is SQVTM and CDR2 is ANQGSEA. V gave up 2 bases and J gave up 2 bases, with 9 bases separating them. The CDR3 has 13 residues. The CDR3, as DNA: TGCAGCGTTGAACTGGGGCCAAACACTGAAGCTTTCTTT. Amino acid sequence: CSVELGPNTEAFF.

The chain links TRBV7-8 to TRBJ2-7; D might be TRBD2 (6 bases). Trimming left V 5 bases short and J 6 bases short, with 17 bases between. The germline CDR1 and CDR2 sequences are SGHVS and FQNEAQ. The CDR3 covers 14 residues. This CDR3 is CASSPRDFLREQYF. The CDR3 nucleotides read TGTGCCAGCAGCCCTAGGGACTTCCTTCGCGAGCAGTACTTC.

CDR3 DNA: TGTGCCATCAATCCGGGGATGAACACCGGGGAGCTGTTTTTT. This translates into CAINPGMNTGELFF. The chain is built from TRBV19 and TRBJ2-2, with TRBD2 as a possible D gene (5 bases). The CDR3 totals 14 residues. CDR1 is LNHDA, CDR2 SQIVND, per germline (reference sequence). Trimming stripped 10 bases from V and 1 base from J, with 13 bases between. Full variable domain (outside the CDR3, taken from reference TRBV19 and TRBJ2-2): DGGITQSPKYLFRKEGQNVTLSCEQNLNHDAMYWYRQDPGQGLRLIYYSQIVNDFQKGDIAEGYSVSREKKESFPLTVTSAQKNPTAFYLCAINPGMNTGELFFGEGSRLTVL.

The chain uses TRBV7-9 and TRBJ2-1; 7 bases map to TRBD2. Germline V gene data show CDR1 as SEHNR and CDR2 as FQNEAQ (reference sequence). This CDR3 is 14 amino acids long. The V segment lost 0 bases and the J segment 6 bases; nucleotides outside the gene matches: 2. Written as DNA, the CDR3 is TGTGCCAGCAGCTTAGCGGGAGGGCCCAATGAGCAGTTCTTC. This translates into CASSLAGGPNEQFF.

The chain has TRBV7-3 and TRBJ2-3; unclear D gene. CDR1 is SGHTA and CDR2 is FQGTGA in the germline V gene. V shed 1 base and J shed 2 bases, with 7 bases lying between them. CDR3 length: 14 residues. CDR3 protein: CASSLNPVTDTQYF. In DNA form, the CDR3 reads TGTGCCAGCAGCTTAAACCCGGTCACAGATACGCAGTATTTT.

This clone was observed once. The rearrangement joins TRBV28 to TRBJ2-7; perhaps TRBD2 as D (6 bases). CDR1 is MDHEN, CDR2 SYDVKM, per germline. Trimming took 2 bases from V and 5 from J, leaving 10 bases between them. CDR3 length: 13 amino acids. This chain's CDR3 is CASSLGGNHEQYF. In DNA form, the CDR3 reads TGTGCCAGCAGTTTAGGAGGGAACCACGAGCAGTACTTC.

The V gene is TRBV6-6, the J gene TRBJ1-1, with unresolved D. The V end lost 2 bases, the J end lost 5 bases, and 12 bases lay between the germline ends. This CDR3 contains 14 residues. The germline gives CDR1 MNHNY, CDR2 SVGAGI (reference sequence). CDR3 region: CASSYTPSWTEAFF. CDR3 in DNA: TGTGCCAGCAGTTACACCCCTAGTTGGACTGAAGCTTTCTTT.